The source of this T cell receptor beta chain is a study of a mutant IDH1 vaccine in newly diagnosed glioma. For the study at large: Before enrollment, the patients had been treated with radiotherapy alone, temozolomide alone, or both together. Most of them had received both. General observations from the study: It seemed that pseudoprogression was not linked to changes in the top peripheral T cell clonotypes. The occurrence of vaccine-induced immune responses was seen in 93.3% of patients.

Germline assignment: CDR1 MNHNS and CDR2 SASEGT. V lost 8 bases, J lost 6 bases, and 5 bases stayed unmatched. The CDR3 has 13 residues. As concerns this clone: Its antigen is unidentified.

Sequencing used immunoSEQ multiplex PCR; TCRdb keeps in-frame clones, though not all of them. The repertoire holds tens of thousands of clones, with around 86% as singletons. Time point specified: baseline, week 1 (first vaccination visit). Treatment defined: pre-vaccination baseline after standard-of-care therapy. Every donor had a new WHO grade 3 or 4 astrocytoma that was IDH1-mutant, with loss of nuclear ATRX. The sample here was PBMCs, taken from a glioma patient treated with radiotherapy, temozolomide or both. The rearrangement uses TRBV6-1 and TRBJ2-5; 11 bases agree with TRBD2. The receptor was isolated from a man aged 30 to 39 with glioma. CDR3 protein: CASPGTSGKTQYF. The CDR3 DNA is TGTGCCAGCCCCGGGACTAGCGGCAAGACCCAGTACTTC.